The TCR beta chain under discussion was sequenced for a study of response to subunit inactivated influenza vaccine. Broader study findings: Each seasonal flu vaccination may recruit only limited new T cells, authors suggested.

Germline loops: CDR1 LGHDT, CDR2 YNNKEL (reference sequence). With 3 bases removed from V and 5 bases from J, the gap between germline ends came to 20 bases. The CDR3 contains 17 residues. As to this clonotype: Its target is unknown.

A single record per CDR3 protein comes from TCRdb applying MiXCR to the RT-PCR reads. The sample includes more than 450,000 distinct CDR3 sequences, approximately 10% of them seen just once. This chain joins TRBV3-1 and TRBJ2-1, with D perhaps matching TRBD1 (7 bases). The source material was PBMCs from blood, sampled on the day of vaccination. The TCR comes from a man aged 50 or older who received an inactivated influenza vaccine. Here the CDR3 reads CASSHVHDVRGDNEQFF. CDR3 in DNA: TGTGCCAGCAGCCACGTACACGATGTCAGGGGGGACAATGAGCAGTTCTTC.